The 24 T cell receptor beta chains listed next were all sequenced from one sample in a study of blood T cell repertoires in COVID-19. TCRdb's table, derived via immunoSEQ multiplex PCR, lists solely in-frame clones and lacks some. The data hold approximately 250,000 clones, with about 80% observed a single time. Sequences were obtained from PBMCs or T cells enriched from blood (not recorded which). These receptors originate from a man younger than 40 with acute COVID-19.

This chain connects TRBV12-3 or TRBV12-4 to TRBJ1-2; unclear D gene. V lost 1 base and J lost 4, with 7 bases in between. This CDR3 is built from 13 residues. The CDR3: CASSLVYSYGYTF. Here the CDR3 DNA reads TGTGCCAGCAGTTTAGTTTACAGCTATGGCTACACCTTC.

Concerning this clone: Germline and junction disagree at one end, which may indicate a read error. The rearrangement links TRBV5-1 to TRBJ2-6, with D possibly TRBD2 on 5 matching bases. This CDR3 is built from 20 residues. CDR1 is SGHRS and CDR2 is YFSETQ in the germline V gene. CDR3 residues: CASSTKGRGHSLFVANVLTF. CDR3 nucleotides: TGTGCCAGCAGCACGAAAGGACGCGGGCACTCCCTCTTTGTGGCCAACGTCCTGACTTTC.

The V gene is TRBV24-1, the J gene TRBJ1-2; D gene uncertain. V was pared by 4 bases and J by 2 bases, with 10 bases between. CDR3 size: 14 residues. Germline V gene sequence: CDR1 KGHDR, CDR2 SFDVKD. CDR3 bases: TGTGCCACCAGTGACCCAGGAAAAAACTATGGCTACACCTTC. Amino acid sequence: CATSDPGKNYGYTF.

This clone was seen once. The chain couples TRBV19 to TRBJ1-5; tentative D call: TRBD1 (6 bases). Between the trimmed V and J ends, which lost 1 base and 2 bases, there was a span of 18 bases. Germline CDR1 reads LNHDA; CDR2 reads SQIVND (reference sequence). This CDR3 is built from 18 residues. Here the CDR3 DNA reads TGTGCCAGTAGTATAGGGGGGTCGGGAGGGACACGCAATCAGCCCCAGCATTTT. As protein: CASSIGGSGGTRNQPQHF. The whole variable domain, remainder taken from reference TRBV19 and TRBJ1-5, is DGGITQSPKYLFRKEGQNVTLSCEQNLNHDAMYWYRQDPGQGLRLIYYSQIVNDFQKGDIAEGYSVSREKKESFPLTVTSAQKNPTAFYLCASSIGGSGGTRNQPQHFGDGTRLSIL.

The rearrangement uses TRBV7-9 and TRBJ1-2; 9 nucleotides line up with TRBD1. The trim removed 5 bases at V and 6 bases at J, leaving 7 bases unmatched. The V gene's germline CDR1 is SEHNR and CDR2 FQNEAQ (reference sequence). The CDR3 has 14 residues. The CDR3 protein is CASSGRTGADGYTF. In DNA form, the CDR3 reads TGTGCCAGCAGCGGTCGGACAGGGGCGGATGGCTACACCTTC.

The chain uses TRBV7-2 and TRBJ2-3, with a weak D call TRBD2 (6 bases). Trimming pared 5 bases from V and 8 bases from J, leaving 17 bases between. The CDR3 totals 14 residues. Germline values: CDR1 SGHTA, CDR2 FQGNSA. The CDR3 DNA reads TGTGCCAGCAGCATGGGCGGGACCTTGGGTACGCAGTATTTT. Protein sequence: CASSMGGTLGTQYF.

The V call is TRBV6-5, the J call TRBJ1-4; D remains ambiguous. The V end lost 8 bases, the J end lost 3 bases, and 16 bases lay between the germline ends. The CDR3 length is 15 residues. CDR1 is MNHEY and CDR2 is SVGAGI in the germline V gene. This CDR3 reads CASGPNFGANEKLFF. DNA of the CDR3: TGTGCCAGCGGGCCTAACTTCGGGGCTAATGAAAAACTGTTTTTT.

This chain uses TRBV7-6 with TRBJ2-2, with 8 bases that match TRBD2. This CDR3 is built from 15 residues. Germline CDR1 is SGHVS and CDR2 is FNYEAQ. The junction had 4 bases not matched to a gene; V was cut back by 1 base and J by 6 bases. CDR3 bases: TGTGCCAGCAGCTTAGTTAGCGGGGACGCCGGGGAGCTGTTTTTT. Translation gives CASSLVSGDAGELFF.

The CDR3 sequence is CASSNPYANQRAFF. CDR3 nucleotide sequence: TGTGCCAGCAGCAACCCTTACGCCAACCAGCGGGCTTTCTTT. The rearrangement joins TRBV27 to TRBJ1-1; D gene unclear. Germline values: CDR1 MNHEY, CDR2 SMNVEV (reference sequence). The CDR3 runs 14 residues. V dropped 6 bases and J dropped 11 bases, with 22 bases sitting between them.

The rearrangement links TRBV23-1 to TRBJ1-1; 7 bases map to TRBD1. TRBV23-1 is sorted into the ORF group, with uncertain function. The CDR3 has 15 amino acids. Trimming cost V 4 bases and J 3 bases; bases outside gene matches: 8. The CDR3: CASSRGARGDTEAFF. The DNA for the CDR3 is TGCGCCAGCAGTCGAGGAGCCAGGGGGGACACTGAAGCTTTCTTT.

CDR3 loop: CASSLDRSNEKLFF. The CDR3 nucleotides are TGTGCCAGCAGCCTTGACAGGAGTAATGAAAAACTGTTTTTT. The V call is TRBV11-3, the J call TRBJ1-4; possibly TRBD1 for D (6 bases). This CDR3 comprises 14 residues. The germline V gene has CDR1 SGHNT and CDR2 YENEEA. Trimming removed 5 bases at V and 4 bases at J, with 11 bases between. The full variable domain, rest sourced from reference TRBV11-3 and TRBJ1-4, is EAGVVQSPRYKIIEKKQPVAFWCNPISGHNTLYWYLQNLGQGPELLIRYENEEAVDDSQLPKDRFSAERLKGVDSTLKIQPAELGDSAVYLCASSLDRSNEKLFFGSGTQLSVL.

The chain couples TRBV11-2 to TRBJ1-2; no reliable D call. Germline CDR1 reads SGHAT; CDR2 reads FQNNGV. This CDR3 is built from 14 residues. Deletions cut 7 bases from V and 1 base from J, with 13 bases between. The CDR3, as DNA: TGTGCCAGCACCAGGCCAGGACTTAACTATGGCTACACCTTC. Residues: CASTRPGLNYGYTF.

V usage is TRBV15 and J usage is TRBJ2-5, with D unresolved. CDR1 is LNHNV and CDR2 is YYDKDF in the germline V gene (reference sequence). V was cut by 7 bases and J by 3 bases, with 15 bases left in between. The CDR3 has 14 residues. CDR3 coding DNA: TGTGCCACCATGACGGATAGACAAGAAGAGACCCAGTACTTC. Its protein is CATMTDRQEETQYF.

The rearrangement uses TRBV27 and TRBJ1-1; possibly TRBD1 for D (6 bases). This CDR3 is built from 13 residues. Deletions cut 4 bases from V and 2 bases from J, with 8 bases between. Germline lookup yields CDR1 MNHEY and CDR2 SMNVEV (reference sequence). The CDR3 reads CASSSTGNTEAFF. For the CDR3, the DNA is TGTGCCAGCAGTTCGACAGGAAACACTGAAGCTTTCTTT.

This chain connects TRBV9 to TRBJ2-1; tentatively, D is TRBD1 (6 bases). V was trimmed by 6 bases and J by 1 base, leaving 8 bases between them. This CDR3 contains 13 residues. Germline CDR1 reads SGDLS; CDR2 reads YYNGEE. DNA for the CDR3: TGTGCCAGCAATCAGGGGTCCTACAATGAGCAGTTCTTC. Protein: CASNQGSYNEQFF.

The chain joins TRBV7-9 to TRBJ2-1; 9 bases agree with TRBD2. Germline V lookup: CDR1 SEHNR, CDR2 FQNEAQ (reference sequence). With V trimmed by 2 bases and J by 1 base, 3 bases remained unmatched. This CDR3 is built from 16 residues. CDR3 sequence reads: CASSLTGLASYNEQFF. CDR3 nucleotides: TGTGCCAGCAGCTTAACAGGACTAGCGTCCTACAATGAGCAGTTCTTC.

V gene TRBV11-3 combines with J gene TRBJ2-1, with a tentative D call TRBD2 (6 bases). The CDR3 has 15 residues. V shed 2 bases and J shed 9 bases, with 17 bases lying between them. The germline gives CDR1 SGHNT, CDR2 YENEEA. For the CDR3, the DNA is TGTGCCAGCAGCTTATCCAGCGGGTACGGTGGTGAGCAGTTCTTC. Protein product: CASSLSSGYGGEQFF.

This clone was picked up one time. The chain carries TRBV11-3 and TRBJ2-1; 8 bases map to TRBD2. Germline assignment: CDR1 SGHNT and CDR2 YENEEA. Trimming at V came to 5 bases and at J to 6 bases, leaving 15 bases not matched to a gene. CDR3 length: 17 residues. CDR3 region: CASSQGAREGGGNEQFF. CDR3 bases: TGTGCCAGCAGCCAGGGCGCACGGGAGGGAGGTGGCAATGAGCAGTTCTTC.

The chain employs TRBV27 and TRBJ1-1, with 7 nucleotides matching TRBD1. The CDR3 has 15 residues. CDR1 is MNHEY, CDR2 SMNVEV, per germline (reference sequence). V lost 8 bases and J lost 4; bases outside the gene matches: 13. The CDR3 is CASGTRRGTATEAFF. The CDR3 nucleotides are TGTGCCAGCGGAACCCGCCGGGGGACAGCCACTGAAGCTTTCTTT.

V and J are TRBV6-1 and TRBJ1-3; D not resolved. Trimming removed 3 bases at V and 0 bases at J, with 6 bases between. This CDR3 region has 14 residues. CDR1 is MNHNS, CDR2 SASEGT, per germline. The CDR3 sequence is CASSEGDSGNTIYF. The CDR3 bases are TGTGCCAGCAGTGAGGGAGACTCTGGAAACACCATATATTTT.

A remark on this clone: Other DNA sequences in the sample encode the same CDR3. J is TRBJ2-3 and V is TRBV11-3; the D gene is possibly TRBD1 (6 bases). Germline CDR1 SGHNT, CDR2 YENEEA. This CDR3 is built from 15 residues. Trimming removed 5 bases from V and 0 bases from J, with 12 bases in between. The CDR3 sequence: CASSPSGTSTDTQYF. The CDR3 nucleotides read TGTGCCAGCAGCCCCTCGGGGACAAGCACAGATACGCAGTATTTT.

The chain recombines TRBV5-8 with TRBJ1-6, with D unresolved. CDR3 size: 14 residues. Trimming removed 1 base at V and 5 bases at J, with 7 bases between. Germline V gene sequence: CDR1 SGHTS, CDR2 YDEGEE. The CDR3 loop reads CASSLSEHNSPLHF. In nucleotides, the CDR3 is TGTGCCAGCAGCTTGTCGGAGCATAATTCACCCCTCCACTTT.

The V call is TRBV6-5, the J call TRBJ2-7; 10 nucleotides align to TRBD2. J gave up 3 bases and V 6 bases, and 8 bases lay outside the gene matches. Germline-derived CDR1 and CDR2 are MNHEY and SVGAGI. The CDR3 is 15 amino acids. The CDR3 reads CASRGPSGSFYEQYV. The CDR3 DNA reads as TGTGCCAGCAGGGGACCTAGCGGGAGCTTCTACGAGCAGTACGTC.

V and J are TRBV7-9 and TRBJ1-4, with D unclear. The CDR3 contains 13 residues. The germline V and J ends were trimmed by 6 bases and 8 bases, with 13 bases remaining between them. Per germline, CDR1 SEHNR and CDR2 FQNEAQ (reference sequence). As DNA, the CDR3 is TGTGCCAGCAGGAAAACAGAAACGGAAAAACTGTTTTTT. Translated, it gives CASRKTETEKLFF.